The 11 T cell receptor beta chains in this list originate from one sample, sequenced in a study of neurological immune-mediated disorders. TCRdb recomputed calls from the 5' RACE reads with MiXCR, one row per CDR3 protein. The table shows some 120,000 distinct CDR3 sequences, with 3% to 3.5% occurring only once. The sequencing input was PBMCs. These receptors came from a woman younger than 45 with multiple sclerosis.

This clonotype came up many times. The gene calls are TRBV6-5 and TRBJ1-2, with a weak D call TRBD1 (5 bases). Germline-derived CDR1 and CDR2 are MNHEY and SVGAGI. Deletions cut 6 bases from V and 4 bases from J, with 12 bases between. The CDR3 length is 13 residues. As DNA, the CDR3 is TGTGCCAGCAGCTCACGGGACGGCTATGGCTACACCTTC. This gives the protein CASSSRDGYGYTF.

This clonotype was counted many times. The chain combines TRBV20-1 with TRBJ2-3; a possible D gene is TRBD2 (5 bases). The germline V gene has CDR1 DFQATT and CDR2 SNEGSKA (reference sequence). CDR3 length equals 13 residues. CDR3 in amino acids: CSGLPTSTDTQYF. For the CDR3, the DNA is TGCAGCGGACTGCCCACTAGCACAGATACGCAGTATTTT.

This clonotype occurred many times. The chain links TRBV12-5 to TRBJ2-7; the match to TRBD1 covers 7 bases. The germline V gene encodes CDR1 LGHNT and CDR2 FRNRAP. The V segment lost 0 bases and the J segment 6 bases; nucleotides outside the gene matches: 2. The CDR3 length is 13 residues. Here the CDR3 reads CASGLVSGGEQYF. Written as DNA, the CDR3 is TGTGCTAGTGGTTTGGTATCAGGGGGCGAGCAGTACTTC.

In its sample, this clonotype was seen many times. V gene TRBV7-8 combines with J gene TRBJ2-7; no firm D call. Germline CDR1 SGHVS, CDR2 FQNEAQ. The CDR3 consists of 12 residues. Trimming pared 2 bases from V and 1 base from J, leaving 3 bases between. CDR3 region: CASSLRSYEQYF. CDR3 bases: TGTGCCAGCAGCTTAAGATCCTACGAGCAGTACTTC.

Ten or more counts support this clonotype. The V call is TRBV7-2, the J call TRBJ2-7; unclear D gene. The germline V gene encodes CDR1 SGHTA and CDR2 FQGNSA. V shed 1 base and J shed 6 bases, with 4 bases lying between them. The CDR3 runs 11 residues. In DNA form, the CDR3 reads TGTGCCAGCAGCTTAGGTATCGAGCAGTACTTC. Protein product: CASSLGIEQYF.

This clonotype was seen at least ten times. The chain employs TRBV3-1 and TRBJ2-1; 10 nucleotides match TRBD2. The CDR3 length is 19 residues. The V gene end was trimmed by 0 bases and the J gene end by 8 bases; junction bases not matched to a gene: 16. Germline V lookup: CDR1 LGHDT, CDR2 YNNKEL (reference sequence). Here the CDR3 DNA reads TGTGCCAGCAGCCAAGAATCCGTCGCTACTAGCGGGGATTGGTATGAGCAGTTCTTC. Encoded protein: CASSQESVATSGDWYEQFF.

This clonotype was counted ten times or more. J is TRBJ2-3 and V is TRBV15, with 8 nucleotides matching TRBD2. This CDR3 is built from 15 residues. V was pared by 3 bases and J by 4 bases, with 6 bases of the junction left unmatched. Germline CDR1 and CDR2: LNHNV and YYDKDF (reference sequence). CDR3 coding DNA: TGTGCCACCAGCAGTACCGGGAGGGACGCAGATACGCAGTATTTT. As protein: CATSSTGRDADTQYF.

This clonotype was counted many times. V usage is TRBV29-1 and J usage is TRBJ2-7; 7 bases are a match to TRBD2. CDR1 and CDR2 from the germline V gene are SQVTM and ANQGSEA. This CDR3 has 10 amino acids. Unmatched junction bases numbered 3, after V lost 4 bases and J lost 9 bases. CDR3 DNA: TGCAGCGTTGCCCCGGGAGGGCAGTACTTC. Its translation is CSVAPGGQYF.

This clonotype was detected many times. The J gene is TRBJ1-2, the V gene TRBV6-5; 7 nucleotides match TRBD1. Germline CDR1 MNHEY, CDR2 SVGAGI. V was pared by 6 bases and J by 7 bases, with 2 bases of the junction left unmatched. The CDR3 totals 11 residues. CDR3 loop: CASSQGGGYTF. Here the CDR3 DNA reads TGTGCCAGCAGCCAGGGGGGTGGCTACACCTTC.

This clonotype was seen many times. The gene calls are TRBV20-1 and TRBJ2-7; the D gene is possibly TRBD2 (6 bases). Germline-derived CDR1 and CDR2 are DFQATT and SNEGSKA (reference sequence). Trimming pared 0 bases from V and 4 bases from J, leaving 13 bases between. This CDR3 spans 14 amino acids. The DNA of the CDR3 is TGCAGTGCTAGAGAGGGAGGCAGAACTTACGAGCAGTACTTC. It translates to CSAREGGRTYEQYF.

This clonotype appeared many times. This sequence joins TRBV7-2 and TRBJ1-1; the match to TRBD1 covers 9 bases. J gave up 3 bases and V 4 bases, and 3 bases lay outside the gene matches. The CDR3 is made up of 14 amino acids. Germline values: CDR1 SGHTA, CDR2 FQGNSA. The CDR3 spells CASSSRTGDTEAFF. Written as DNA, the CDR3 is TGTGCCAGCAGCTCCCGGACAGGGGACACTGAAGCTTTCTTT.